This note documents a single T cell receptor (beta chain) sequence. The target antigen is unknown. This sample is part of a study of T cell responses to AZD1222 COVID-19 vaccine. The repertoire was sequenced with immunoSEQ multiplex PCR; TCRdb's copy has only in-frame clones and lacks some. Of about 140,000 clones listed, roughly 91% are singletons. This CDR3 comprises 16 residues. Germline trimming cut 4 bases from V and 3 bases from J; bases unmatched to any gene: 9. Study outcomes and limitations: Two doses of AZD1222 preceded a rise in Spike-specific TCR breadth and depth.

The sequencing here drew on peripheral blood, taken 28 days after the second AZD1222 dose. The chain joins TRBV23-1 to TRBJ2-3, with TRBD1 matching 8 bases. Being an ORF, TRBV23-1 has a function that is uncertain. The origin of this receptor is an adult who received the AZD1222 COVID-19 vaccine. The CDR3 bases are TGCGCCAGCAGTCCCGGACGGACAGGGTTGACAGATACGCAGTATTTT. This codes for CASSPGRTGLTDTQYF.